This T cell receptor (beta chain) appears in the sequencing data of a study of blood T cell repertoires in COVID-19. Overall study: Italy, Spain and the United States were the sources of the convalescent and acute COVID-19 samples. PBMCs, B-cell-depleted T cells, or T cells provided the cDNA or gDNA that made up the material.

The data were produced by immunoSEQ multiplex PCR, yet TCRdb's version contains in-frame clones alone and is incomplete. The sample shows 220,000 or so clones, approximately 90% of them seen only once. This clone showed up just once. A Seattle source enrolled patients during active infection and followed them longitudinally. V gave up 1 base and J gave up 4 bases, with 8 bases separating them. This CDR3 has 15 residues. Germline V CDR1 and CDR2: LGHDT, YNNKEL (reference sequence). The sample consisted of peripheral blood. The J gene is TRBJ1-6, the V gene TRBV3-1 (or the pseudogene TRBV3-2); D possibly corresponds to TRBD1 (5 bases). The TCR sequence derives from a woman aged 45-59 years with COVID-19, enrolled during active disease. The CDR3 spells CASSQARGYNSPLHF. CDR3 bases: TGTGCCAGCAGCCAAGCACGGGGGTATAATTCACCCCTCCACTTT.